The clone carrying this TCR beta chain turned up a few times. Its specificity is not known. Germline-derived CDR1 and CDR2 are SGHRS and YFSETQ. This CDR3 is built from 16 residues. The V segment lost 3 bases and the J segment 4 bases; nucleotides outside the gene matches: 5. The study ran its PCR with 60 Vbeta and 13 Jbeta primers. How the authors handled the data: A follow-up analysis tallied some 80 million unique TCR beta chains, roughly 11 million shared. Only in-frame clones appear in the TCRdb table, and some are missing; sequencing was by immunoSEQ multiplex PCR. D and trimming were read from the DNA, whereas the V and J calls and clone size are those reported in that table. The sample contains 150,000 to 200,000 clones, around 74% of which appear only once. This record comes from a study of cytomegalovirus exposure and HLA in healthy donors. Study-level results: CMV serostatus was the only immune exposure information that was available. A later look showed TCR association rates differing by HLA locus, highest for DRB1 and lowest for HLA-C.

The sequencing sample was made of PBMCs. J is TRBJ2-5 and V is TRBV5-1, with 14 bases matching TRBD2. The source is a female donor in good health and CMV-seronegative. CDR3 in DNA: TGCGCCAGCAGCTCGTCCGGGACTAGCGGGAGAGAGACCCAGTACTTC. This encodes CASSSSGTSGRETQYF.